The 3 T cell receptor beta chains presented below share a single source sample, sequenced in a study of T cells in Graves' hyperthyroidism and ophthalmopathy. Researchers took RNA transcripts and amplified the TCR beta CDR3 regions from them. An initial round of RT-PCR targeting the TCR CDR3 relied on the HTBI primer set. MiXCR, run by TCRdb on the multiplex PCR reads, gives a single entry per CDR3 protein. The data contain some 440,000 distinct CDR3 sequences, 15% to 19% of them singletons. The source material was blood. The receptors derive from a woman aged 18-29 years with Graves' hyperthyroidism.

The chain couples TRBV6-1 to TRBJ2-1; D gene uncertain. This CDR3 region has 13 residues. With 5 bases removed from V and 3 bases from J, the gap between germline ends came to 8 bases. Per germline, CDR1 MNHNS and CDR2 SASEGT. CDR3 in amino acids: CASSHTLYNEQFF. The CDR3 coding sequence is TGTGCCAGCAGTCATACCCTCTACAATGAGCAGTTCTTC.

In this sample, this clonotype turned up a few times. This chain connects TRBV6-2 or TRBV6-3 to TRBJ1-3, with no clear D. The V and J ends lost 0 bases and 0 bases respectively, with 9 bases between them. CDR3 size: 16 residues. Germline V gives CDR1 MNHEY, CDR2 SVGEGT. The CDR3 here is CASSYSEVSSGNTIYF. CDR3 sequence (DNA): TGTGCCAGCAGTTACTCGGAGGTCAGCTCTGGAAACACCATATATTTT.

This clonotype was seen many times. CDR3 sequence (DNA): TGTGCCAGCAGCCTCACCCTCCTGTCGGCAGTGAACACTGAAGCTTTCTTT. It translates to CASSLTLLSAVNTEAFF. This chain joins TRBV11-2 and TRBJ1-1; D is uncertain. V was trimmed by 5 bases and J by 0 bases, leaving 19 bases between them. Germline V gene sequence: CDR1 SGHAT, CDR2 FQNNGV. CDR3 length: 17 residues.